This note documents a single T cell receptor beta chain sequence. Its antigen is not known. Trimming took off 5 bases at V and 1 base at J, with 15 bases between the two ends. The CDR3 is 16 amino acids. Germline loops: CDR1 MGHRA, CDR2 YSYEKL. This entry belongs to a study of cytomegalovirus exposure and HLA in healthy donors. General observations from the study: The authors assumed roughly uniform sequencing depth across donors for presence/absence analyses.

The PCR used 60 Vbeta and 13 Jbeta primers. Original processing methods: In a later analysis, the count reached some 75 million unique TCR beta chains, with roughly 9.9 million shared. The method was immunoSEQ multiplex PCR; TCRdb's version includes in-frame clones alone and lacks a portion of them. From that table come the V and J calls and clone size; the DNA was used to work out D and trimming. The table lists approximately 100,000 clones, around 83% of them singletons. Sequenced material: PBMCs. This TCR was recovered from a man younger than 45 in good health and CMV-seronegative. The rearrangement joins TRBV4-1 to TRBJ2-1; tentatively, D is TRBD2 (5 bases). The CDR3 reads CASSASGSFSYNEQFF. CDR3 sequence (DNA): TGCGCCAGCAGCGCGTCGGGGAGTTTTTCCTACAATGAGCAGTTCTTC.